One sample yielded the 13 T cell receptor beta chains listed below, sequenced in a study of tumor and adjacent non-tumor tissue in lung cancer. TCRbeta libraries were built with three rounds of nested PCR, modified from ARM-PCR. TCRdb called the multiplex PCR reads again in MiXCR, with one record for every CDR3 protein. The sample lists roughly 45,000 distinct CDR3 sequences; 60% were seen once. RNA was extracted from bulk tissue without any cell sorting. More than 3 cm separated this lung sample from the edge of the tumor. The sample consisted of distant non-tumor lung tissue. The receptors were gathered from a man in his fifties with non-small cell lung cancer.

This clonotype appeared many times. CDR3 region: CASSHRRDSYNSPLHF. CDR3 bases: TGTGCCAGCAGCCACCGGCGGGACAGTTATAATTCACCCCTCCACTTT. V gene TRBV6-5 combines with J gene TRBJ1-6; 7 bases are shared with TRBD1. Germline CDR1 and CDR2: MNHEY and SVGAGI. Germline trimming cut 6 bases from V and 4 bases from J; bases unmatched to any gene: 9. This CDR3 has 16 amino acids.

Worth noting for this clonotype: No conserved phenylalanine or tryptophan is present at the end of the CDR3, so a read error is the likely explanation. The chain combines TRBV6-5 with TRBJ2-6, with a possible D match to TRBD1 (7 bases). This CDR3 is built from 17 residues. CDR1 MNHEY and CDR2 SVGAGI come from the germline V gene. V was cut by 2 bases and J by 9 bases, with 20 bases left in between. The CDR3: CASSYTDRARRVNVLTL. The DNA of the CDR3 is TGTGCCAGCAGTTACACCGACAGGGCGCGGAGGGTCAACGTCCTGACTTTA.

A remark on this clonotype: One end of the junction fails to match germline, which may point to a read error. The chain employs TRBV4-1 and TRBJ1-5; D not certain. The CDR3 totals 13 residues. Germline-derived CDR1 and CDR2 are MGHRA and YSYEKL. DNA of the CDR3: TGCGCCAGCGGCCAAGATCTCCCTCAGTCCCAGCATTTT. It encodes CASGQDLPQSQHF.

This chain uses TRBV2 with TRBJ1-5; D is uncertain. Germline V lookup: CDR1 SNHLY, CDR2 FYNNEI. The CDR3 is 12 residues long. With 3 bases removed from V and 8 bases from J, the gap between germline ends came to 8 bases. CDR3 in DNA: TGTGCCAGCAGTGACCCCATAGAGCCCCAGCATTTT. Protein product: CASSDPIEPQHF.

The chain has TRBV4-1 and TRBJ2-3; D is possibly TRBD2 (5 bases). Germline values: CDR1 MGHRA, CDR2 YSYEKL. V was cut by 0 bases and J by 8 bases, with 21 bases left in between. The CDR3 sequence is 17 residues long. The CDR3 spells CASSQESRIALGCTQYF. Here the CDR3 DNA reads TGCGCCAGCAGCCAAGAAAGCAGGATCGCACTAGGGTGTACGCAGTATTTT.

As to this clonotype: This sequence may be a read error, since a much larger clone differs from it by one base. The conserved closing phenylalanine or tryptophan is absent in this CDR3, likely reflecting a read error. V is TRBV7-2 and J is TRBJ2-5; D might be TRBD1 (6 bases). Between the trimmed V and J ends, which lost 5 bases and 1 base, there was a span of 8 bases. Germline V gives CDR1 SGHTA, CDR2 FQGNSA. The CDR3 extends over 13 amino acids. CDR3 sequence reads: CASSRGFQETQYS. CDR3 DNA: TGTGCCAGCAGCAGGGGGTTCCAAGAGACCCAGTACTCC.

V is TRBV11-2 and J is TRBJ1-3; 8 bases line up with TRBD1. Germline loops: CDR1 SGHAT, CDR2 FQNNGV. With 8 bases clipped from V and 10 bases from J, the junction kept 10 bases outside the gene matches. CDR3 length equals 13 residues. CDR3 nucleotides: TGTGCCAGCGGGACAGGTTTGGGAAGTACCATATATTTT. It encodes CASGTGLGSTIYF. Looking up the rest from reference TRBV11-2 and TRBJ1-3 gives the full variable domain: EAGVAQSPRYKIIEKRQSVAFWCNPISGHATLYWYQQILGQGPKLLIQFQNNGVVDDSQLPKDRFSAERLKGVDSTLKIQPAKLEDSAVYLCASGTGLGSTIYFGEGSWLTVV.

A remark on this clonotype: Mismatch with germline at one junction end may stem from a read error. The chain is built from TRBV11-2 and TRBJ1-2, with D possibly being TRBD1 (5 bases). Germline assignment: CDR1 SGHAT and CDR2 FQNNGV. This CDR3 has 15 amino acids. CDR3 protein: CACSSSRDGVYGYTF. CDR3 sequence (DNA): TGTGCCTGCAGCTCAAGCAGGGATGGGGTGTATGGCTACACCTTC.

With regard to this clonotype: A junction boundary mismatches the germline segment, possibly from a read error. The chain couples TRBV29-1 to TRBJ2-2, with 7 nucleotides matching TRBD1. CDR1 SQVTM and CDR2 ANQGSEA come from the germline V gene. CDR3 size: 14 residues. In DNA, the CDR3 is TGCAGCGTTCCGGGACAGTTGGACACCGGGGAGCTATTTTTT. Its protein is CSVPGQLDTGELFF.

The chain is built from TRBV28 and TRBJ2-5, with 7 bases that match TRBD1. In germline, CDR1 is MDHEN, CDR2 SYDVKM. The CDR3 runs 15 residues. V lost 4 bases and J lost 6; bases outside the gene matches: 11. The CDR3 bases are TGTGCCAGCAGTTCCGCGACGTTACAGGGGCAGACCCAGTACTTC. It is translated as CASSSATLQGQTQYF. Supplemented by reference TRBV28 and TRBJ2-5, the full variable domain reads DVKVTQSSRYLVKRTGEKVFLECVQDMDHENMFWYRQDPGLGLRLIYFSYDVKMKEKGDIPEGYSVSREKKERFSLILESASTNQTSMYLCASSSATLQGQTQYFGPGTRLLVL.

This clonotype was seen ten or more times. The CDR3 DNA follows: TGTGCCAGCAGTTACGGAGGTCCGGGGATAAGCAATCAGCCCCAGCATTTT. Residues: CASSYGGPGISNQPQHF. This sequence joins TRBV6-5 and TRBJ1-5; D remains ambiguous. Per germline, CDR1 MNHEY and CDR2 SVGAGI. Trimming took 2 bases from V and 1 from J, leaving 15 bases between them. CDR3 size: 17 residues.

As regards this clonotype: This likely comes from a read error, as the CDR3 has no conserved phenylalanine or tryptophan at its end. This rearrangement joins TRBV20-1 to TRBJ2-1; 7 nucleotides line up with TRBD2. Germline CDR1 DFQATT, CDR2 SNEGSKA (reference sequence). CDR3 length equals 13 residues. Here the CDR3 reads CTAYSSGHNEQFL. In nucleotides, the CDR3 is TGCACTGCTTATTCTAGCGGACACAATGAGCAGTTCTTA.

In regard to this clonotype: This CDR3 fails to terminate in the conserved phenylalanine or tryptophan, so it likely reflects a read error. The V call is TRBV28, the J call TRBJ2-1, with a tentative D call TRBD2 (5 bases). The CDR3 totals 12 residues. Per the germline V gene, CDR1 is MDHEN and CDR2 is SYDVKM. V was cut by 5 bases and J by 11 bases, with 13 bases left in between. CDR3 sequence: CASSPPPGKQFY. The DNA of the CDR3 is TGTGCCAGCAGTCCCCCCCCGGGGAAGCAGTTCTAC.